The TCR beta chain under discussion was sequenced for a study of regulatory T cells in long-lasting Graves disease (dated by TCRdb to about 2021). Study-wide context: Antithyroid drugs had been taken for less than 3 months by newly diagnosed Graves' disease patients. This study used TCR sequencing and RNA sequencing of peripheral blood to compare persistent Graves' disease patients against newly diagnosed Graves' disease patients. The study was conducted in China and was registered as a clinical trial. TCR sequencing covered around 13 persistent and 20 newly diagnosed Graves' disease patients, some 33 samples in total.

Including cysteine and phenylalanine, the CDR3 has 17 amino acids. Only CDR3 DNA remains: 51 bases, in frame from the first base. Germline trimming: 3 bases from V, 2 bases from J; junction bases outside gene matches: 13. CDR1 and CDR2 were assigned from the germline V gene as SGDLS and YYNGEE. The sample's time point, from its label and the paper: newly diagnosed GD, antithyroid drugs for less than 3 months. RNA was extracted from PBMCs in TRIzol for both TCR sequencing and RNA sequencing. The diagnosis of Graves' disease followed American Thyroid Association guidelines. Patients for the study were recruited at an endocrinology department in Xi'an, China. Each patient gave 7.5 to 10 milliliters of peripheral blood, collected in an EDTA anticoagulant tube. Ficoll Paque Plus density gradient separation was used to isolate PBMCs, and no further T cell sorting was performed. RNA quality was checked with an Agilent 2100 Bioanalyzer and agarose gel, and concentration with a NanoDrop 2000.

This clonotype showed up just a few times. The antigen it recognizes is unknown. The sample holds no much larger clone one base away, and base qualities are not on file. The library was made by multiplex PCR. The data were produced on an Illumina HiSeq 4000. TCR beta libraries were built with iRepertoire HTBI primers and Arm-PCR amplification of CDR3 regions. Before sequencing, the PCR products underwent gel purification. On the study's bioinformatics: A total of fewer than 80 TRBV and some 15 TRBJ segments were identified across samples and were used for gene usage analysis of CDR3 amino acid clonotypes. Filtered high-quality paired reads were merged into contigs using COPE and FqMerger. Contigs were aligned with BLAST to IMGT TRBV, TRBD and TRBJ reference genes, and CDR3 was defined per IMGT. Highly expanded clones were defined as clonotypes with a frequency above 0.1%. Shannon entropy was used to measure repertoire diversity, and the Gini coefficient was used to measure V-J evenness. A clonotype was considered public if more than one individual shared it. TCRdb reprocessing: public reads trimmed at Q25 with fastp, clones called with MiXCR, in-frame beta chains kept. Rows merge per CDR3 protein into single entries with the most common DNA and genes. TCRdb assigned the V and J calls; the authors' analysis was not used. Within this sample are fewer than 550,000 distinct CDR3 sequences, with around 15% of them counted one time only. Clones ranked in the top ten supply 20% to 25% of the sample.

Broad study findings and their caveats: Peripheral blood alone was examined, since thyroid tissue, which constituted the primary lesion, could not be accessed. The authors acknowledged the small sample size as a limitation that may reduce accuracy. Preferential use of TRBV28, TRBJ1-2 and TRBJ2-5 was observed in persistent disease, whereas TRBV20-1 and TRBJ2-1 were favored in newly diagnosed disease. Patients with persistent disease shared more public clonotypes (over 2,500) than newly diagnosed patients did (966). Compared with newly diagnosed patients, persistent Graves' disease patients had lower TCR Shannon entropy and fewer highly expanded clones, which suggests clonal expansion. Sequencing and analysis were limited to the TCR beta chain.

This sample was shared with a second study, whose subject was T cells in Graves' hyperthyroidism and ophthalmopathy. The second publication reports: Stable Graves' hyperthyroidism was defined as no progression to ophthalmopathy during 18 months of follow-up. Hyperthyroidism patients were newly diagnosed, with disease duration under 2 months, and aged 18 to 65 years. Patients with uncontrolled infections, other autoimmune diseases, pregnancy or lactation were excluded. Clinical symptoms, serum thyroxine and TRAb, thyroid ultrasound, and orbital computed tomography formed the basis for the diagnoses. A first-round RT-PCR of the TCR CDR3 used the HTBI primer set with the Qiagen OneStep RT-PCR kit. Blood samples also contained most of the expanded thyroid clonotypes (frequency above 0.001), which suggests that blood repertoires may reflect thyroid immune responses. A 13 V-J signature model separated ophthalmopathy from stable hyperthyroidism, with just over 85% sensitivity and approximately 81% specificity in cross-validation and 80%/75% in testing. During validation, the model predicted progression to ophthalmopathy a median of approximately 7 months ahead of onset, with roughly 65% sensitivity and roughly 75% specificity. A discovery cohort of roughly 100 patients, 43 with Graves' ophthalmopathy and under 60 with stable Graves' hyperthyroidism, was used to find distinguishing TCR V-J signatures. Prospective prediction of ophthalmopathy was tested in an independent validation cohort of fewer than 20 hyperthyroidism patients and some 17 patients who later progressed to ophthalmopathy. The 100 discovery patients were randomly split 7:3 into training and test sets. In addition, the study compared T-cell repertoires in thyroid tissue and in blood from about six Graves' hyperthyroidism patients. Once sampling was done, hyperthyroidism patients were given methimazole at a starting dose of 30 mg daily, whereas ophthalmopathy patients were given high-dose intravenous methylprednisolone. Libraries were constructed in a second round of multiplex PCR, after which size selection and purification were carried out. Sequencing of the libraries was done on an Illumina HiSeq2000 using paired-end 100 bp reads. SOAPnuke was used to process the raw data, throwing out any read that contained adapters or uncalled bases, had a mean Phred below 15, or lacked an exact constant-primer or identifier match. COPE v1.2.5 was used to merge the high-quality paired reads, and each unique nucleotide sequence was defined as a clonotype. MiTCR v1.1 was used to align clonotypes to the IMGT TRBV, TRBD and TRBJ reference segments. Analysis was restricted to V-J combinations with a frequency above 0.0001, which covered 99.2% of repertoires. The TCS score was defined as the ratio of F50 (clonal expansion) to E x V (chaos), calculated using BLOSUM62-based TCRdist between CDR3 peptides within each V-J. Welch's t-statistics and random forest reduced some 510 V-J features to fewer than 15, which were used in a naive Bayes classifier (R e1071). No statistical method was used to set the sample size in advance, and investigators knew the group allocation. The paper reports TCR Vbeta CDR3 sequencing of approximately 130 peripheral blood samples: 43 ophthalmopathy, under 85 hyperthyroidism and some 17 progressor patients.

The rearranged chain carries TRBV9 and TRBJ2-7; 8 bases in between match TRBD2. The source of this sequence is a woman aged 18 to 35 with Graves disease. Donor details come from another sample of the same person, matched by shared clones. The sequenced sample was peripheral blood mononuclear cells (PBMCs), obtained at new diagnosis, from a patient treated with antithyroid drugs. The DNA sequence reads TGTGCCAGCAGCGAGGGGGTCTCACTAGCGGAGGCCTACGAGCAGTACTTC. This sequence encodes CASSEGVSLAEAYEQYF.